This T cell receptor (beta chain) derives from a study of cytomegalovirus exposure and HLA in healthy donors. Study-level findings and limits: There were 150 to 200 TCR beta chains listed as cytomegalovirus-associated.

Primers included in the PCR were 60 Vbeta and 13 Jbeta primers. Assay: immunoSEQ multiplex PCR; the TCRdb copy retains only in-frame clones and omits some. The sample yields tens of thousands of clones, over 70% seen once. As for this clone: Its specificity is not known.

The source material was PBMCs. The TCR comes from a girl aged 2 to 9 in good health and CMV-seropositive.

The CDR3 coding sequence is TGTGCCAGCATGGGTACTAGGGGGTTTCGAGGTGAGCAGTTCTTC. Its translation is CASMGTRGFRGEQFF. The chain joins TRBV2 to TRBJ2-1; tentative D call: TRBD1 (6 bases). Germline CDR1 SNHLY, CDR2 FYNNEI. The CDR3 length is 15 residues. V shed 7 bases and J shed 9 bases, with 22 bases lying between them. The entire variable domain, with the rest obtained from reference TRBV2 and TRBJ2-1, is as follows: EPEVTQTPSHQVTQMGQEVILRCVPISNHLYFYWYRQILGQKVEFLVSFYNNEISEKSEIFDDQFSVERPDGSNFTLKIRSTKLEDSAMYFCASMGTRGFRGEQFFGPGTRLTVL.